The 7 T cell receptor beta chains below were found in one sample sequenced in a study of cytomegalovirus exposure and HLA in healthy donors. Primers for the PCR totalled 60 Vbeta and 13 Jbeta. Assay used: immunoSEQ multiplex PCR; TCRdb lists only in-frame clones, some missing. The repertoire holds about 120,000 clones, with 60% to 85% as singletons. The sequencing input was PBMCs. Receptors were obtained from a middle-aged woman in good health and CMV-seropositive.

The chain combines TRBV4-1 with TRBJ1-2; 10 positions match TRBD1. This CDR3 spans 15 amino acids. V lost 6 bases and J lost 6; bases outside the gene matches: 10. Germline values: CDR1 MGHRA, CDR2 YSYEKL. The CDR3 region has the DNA TGCGCCAGCAGACGATTTGGGACAGGGGAAGATGGCTACACCTTC. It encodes CASRRFGTGEDGYTF.

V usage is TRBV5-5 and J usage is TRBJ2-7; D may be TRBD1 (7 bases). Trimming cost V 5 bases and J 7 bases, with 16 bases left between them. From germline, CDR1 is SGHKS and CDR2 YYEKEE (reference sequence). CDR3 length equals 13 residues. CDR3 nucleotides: TGTGCCAGCAGGGGTCTGACAGGGAGGGAGCAGTACTTC. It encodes CASRGLTGREQYF.

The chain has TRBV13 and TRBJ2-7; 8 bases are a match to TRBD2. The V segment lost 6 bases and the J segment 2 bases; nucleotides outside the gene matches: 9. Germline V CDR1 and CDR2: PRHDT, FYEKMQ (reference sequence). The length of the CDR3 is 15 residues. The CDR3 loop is CASRVGSGGTYEQYF. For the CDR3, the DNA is TGTGCCAGCAGGGTAGGGAGCGGGGGAACCTACGAGCAGTACTTC.

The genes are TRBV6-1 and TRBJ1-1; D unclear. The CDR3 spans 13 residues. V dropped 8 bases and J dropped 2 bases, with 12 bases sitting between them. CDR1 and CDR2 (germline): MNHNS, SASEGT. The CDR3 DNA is TGTGCCAGCGCCGGCGGGGAAAACACTGAAGCTTTCTTT. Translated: CASAGGENTEAFF.

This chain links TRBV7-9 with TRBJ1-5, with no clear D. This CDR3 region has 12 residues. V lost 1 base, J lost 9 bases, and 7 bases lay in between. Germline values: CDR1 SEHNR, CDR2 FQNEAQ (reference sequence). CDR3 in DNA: TGTGCCAGCAGCTTAGTCTCCGGGCCCCAGCATTTT. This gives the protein CASSLVSGPQHF.

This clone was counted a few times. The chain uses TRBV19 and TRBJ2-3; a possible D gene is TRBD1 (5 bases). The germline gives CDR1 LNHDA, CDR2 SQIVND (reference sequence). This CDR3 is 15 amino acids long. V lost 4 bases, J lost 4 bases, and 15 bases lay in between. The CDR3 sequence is CASSKGSGWADTQYF. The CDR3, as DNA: TGTGCCAGTAGTAAGGGGTCAGGGTGGGCAGATACGCAGTATTTT.

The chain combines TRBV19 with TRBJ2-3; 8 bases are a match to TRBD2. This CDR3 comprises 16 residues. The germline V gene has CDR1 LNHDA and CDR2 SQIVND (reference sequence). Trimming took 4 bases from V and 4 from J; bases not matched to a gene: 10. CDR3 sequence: CASSSTGTRVSDTQYF. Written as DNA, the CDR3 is TGTGCCAGTAGTAGCACCGGGACTAGGGTTTCAGATACGCAGTATTTT.